This entry features one T cell receptor beta chain sequence. The CDR3 has 12 residues. The V gene end was trimmed by 7 bases and the J gene end by 9 bases; junction bases not matched to a gene: 6. Germline values: CDR1 MNHEY, CDR2 SVGAGI. These data come from a study of blood T cell repertoires in COVID-19. Data came from immunoSEQ multiplex PCR; TCRdb stores just in-frame clones and leaves some out. The sample contains about 35,000 clones, approximately 80% of which appear only once. The chain carries TRBV6-5 and TRBJ1-2; TRBD1 aligns across 9 bases. This TCR came from a human donor in a cohort sampled during active COVID-19. Sequencing was carried out using peripheral blood. In DNA, the CDR3 is TGTGCCAGCAAAATCACAGGGGGCCGCTACACCTTC. Amino acid sequence: CASKITGGRYTF.